The 9 T cell receptor beta chains below were found in one sample sequenced in a study of blood T cell repertoires in COVID-19. Method: immunoSEQ multiplex PCR; TCRdb's copy keeps in-frame clones and lacks some. The sample has 270,000 or so clones, approximately 86% seen once. Sample: PBMCs or T cells enriched from blood (not recorded which). The receptor source for this set is a woman between 18 and 30 years old who had recovered from COVID-19.

This clone was seen only a few times. The V and J genes are TRBV10-1 and TRBJ2-7; D is possibly TRBD1 (6 bases). Trimming left V 4 bases short and J 5 bases short, with 18 bases between. Germline V gives CDR1 WNHNN, CDR2 SYGVQD (reference sequence). This CDR3 spans 15 amino acids. CDR3 nucleotides: TGCGCCAGCAGTGGATCCAGTGAGGGGGTCCACGAGCAGTACTTC. Amino acids: CASSGSSEGVHEQYF.

The chain uses TRBV4-1 and TRBJ1-3; 11 nucleotides match TRBD1. The CDR3 sequence is 18 residues long. V lost 3 bases and J lost 5; bases outside the gene matches: 12. CDR1 MGHRA and CDR2 YSYEKL come from the germline V gene. This chain's CDR3 is CASSHIGQGAFGRNTIYF. As DNA, the CDR3 is TGCGCCAGCAGCCATATCGGACAGGGGGCTTTCGGAAGAAACACCATATATTTT.

The chain joins TRBV11-2 to TRBJ2-2; TRBD2 aligns across 12 bases. The CDR3 consists of 17 residues. The trim removed 5 bases at V and 7 bases at J, leaving 11 bases unmatched. Germline V gene lookup returns CDR1 SGHAT and CDR2 FQNNGV. CDR3 coding DNA: TGTGCCAGCAGCGGAACTAGCGGGGGGAATCTTAACGGGGAGCTGTTTTTT. As protein: CASSGTSGGNLNGELFF.

The rearrangement joins TRBV18 to TRBJ2-1; the match to TRBD2 covers 11 bases. This CDR3 is built from 17 residues. The trim removed 0 bases at V and 9 bases at J, leaving 10 bases unmatched. Germline V gives CDR1 KGHSH, CDR2 LQKENI. The CDR3 nucleotides are TGTGCCAGCTCACCACCGAAATTAGCGGGGGGGCCACGTGAGCAGTTCTTC. It specifies CASSPPKLAGGPREQFF.

The chain combines TRBV3-1 (or the pseudogene TRBV3-2) with TRBJ2-5, with D uncertain. The germline V gene has CDR1 LGHDT and CDR2 YNNKEL (reference sequence). This CDR3 is built from 12 residues. The V and J ends lost 6 bases and 2 bases respectively, with 7 bases between them. The CDR3 loop is CASSYNQETQYF. CDR3 DNA sequence: TGTGCCAGCAGTTACAATCAAGAGACCCAGTACTTC.

This clone was picked up many times. Distinct nucleotide sequences in the sample also encode this CDR3. The gene calls are TRBV11-3 and TRBJ1-1; D not resolved. V gave up 1 base and J gave up 4 bases, with 10 bases separating them. This CDR3 spans 14 amino acids. Germline assignment: CDR1 SGHNT and CDR2 YENEEA. CDR3 sequence: CASSLGHSSTEAFF. Here the CDR3 DNA reads TGTGCCAGCAGCTTAGGCCACTCATCCACTGAAGCTTTCTTT.

The gene calls are TRBV10-3 and TRBJ2-2; TRBD2 aligns across 13 bases. The V gene end was trimmed by 2 bases and the J gene end by 4 bases; junction bases not matched to a gene: 4. The CDR3 sequence is 17 residues long. The germline V gene encodes CDR1 ENHRY and CDR2 SYGVKD. This CDR3 reads CAISERTSGSGTGELFF. As DNA, the CDR3 is TGTGCCATCAGTGAGAGGACTAGCGGGAGTGGCACCGGGGAGCTGTTTTTT.

V and J are TRBV7-9 and TRBJ2-5; D is perhaps TRBD2 (6 bases). Per the germline V gene, CDR1 is SEHNR and CDR2 is FQNEAQ (reference sequence). V dropped 2 bases and J dropped 4 bases, with 11 bases sitting between them. CDR3 length equals 14 residues. In DNA form, the CDR3 reads TGTGCCAGCAGCTTAATCGGGGGAGGAGAGACCCAGTACTTC. Translation gives CASSLIGGGETQYF.

V gene TRBV18 combines with J gene TRBJ2-7; the match to TRBD2 covers 13 bases. The CDR3 extends over 17 amino acids. The V segment lost 6 bases and the J segment 3 bases; nucleotides outside the gene matches: 11. Germline CDR1 and CDR2: KGHSH and LQKENI. CDR3 bases: TGTGCCAGCTCCCTCAGGACTAGCGGGAGTTCTTTCTACGAGCAGTACTTC. As protein: CASSLRTSGSSFYEQYF. Using reference TRBV18 and TRBJ2-7 for the parts outside the CDR3, the full variable domain is NAGVMQNPRHLVRRRGQEARLRCSPMKGHSHVYWYRQLPEEGLKFMVYLQKENIIDESGMPKERFSAEFPKEGPSILRIQQVVRGDSAAYFCASSLRTSGSSFYEQYFGPGTRLTVT.